Following are 7 T cell receptor beta chains from one sample sequenced in a study of cytomegalovirus exposure and HLA in healthy donors. PCR employed 60 Vbeta and 13 Jbeta primers. Generated by immunoSEQ multiplex PCR, the TCRdb table keeps only in-frame clones and is missing some. The sample records 55,000 to 80,000 clones, approximately 70% being singletons. Sequencing was done on a sample of PBMCs. The receptor set was obtained from a middle-aged man in good health and CMV-seropositive.

This clone was counted only a few times. The chain combines TRBV6-4 with TRBJ2-2; D might be TRBD1 (6 bases). V gave up 3 bases and J gave up 0 bases, with 17 bases separating them. This CDR3 contains 18 residues. Looked up from germline, CDR1 is MRHNA and CDR2 is SNTAGT. The CDR3 bases are TGTGCCAGCAGTGATAGTAGTAGGGGACACACGAACACCGGGGAGCTGTTTTTT. This gives the protein CASSDSSRGHTNTGELFF.

This clone appeared a single time. The V and J genes are TRBV7-2 and TRBJ1-3; 8 bases map to TRBD1. Germline V gene lookup returns CDR1 SGHTA and CDR2 FQGNSA. The CDR3 is made up of 15 amino acids. V dropped 5 bases and J dropped 0; count of bases not matched to a gene: 3. CDR3 in amino acids: CASSPTGDSGNTIYF. CDR3 DNA sequence: TGTGCCAGCAGCCCGACAGGGGACTCTGGAAACACCATATATTTT.

V gene TRBV19 combines with J gene TRBJ2-7; tentatively, D is TRBD1 (7 bases). Per germline, CDR1 LNHDA and CDR2 SQIVND (reference sequence). The CDR3 totals 14 residues. V lost 4 bases and J lost 2, with 12 bases in between. In nucleotides, the CDR3 is TGTGCCAGTAGTACGGGGGACAGAGCCTACGAGCAGTACTTC. Its translation: CASSTGDRAYEQYF.

The V call is TRBV7-8, the J call TRBJ1-1; TRBD1 matches 7 bases. Per the germline V gene, CDR1 is SGHVS and CDR2 is FQNEAQ. This CDR3 region has 14 residues. J lost 4 bases, V lost 4 bases, and 6 bases had no gene match. Here the CDR3 DNA reads TGTGCCAGCAGCTCGGCAGGGGGTCGCACTGAAGCTTTCTTT. Its protein product is CASSSAGGRTEAFF.

The gene calls are TRBV6-1 and TRBJ1-1, with TRBD1 as a possible D gene (5 bases). Germline V lookup: CDR1 MNHNS, CDR2 SASEGT. This CDR3 comprises 13 residues. V was trimmed by 8 bases and J by 3 bases, leaving 13 bases between them. The CDR3 protein is CASSRVFDTEAFF. The CDR3 coding sequence is TGTGCCAGCTCCAGGGTGTTTGACACTGAAGCTTTCTTT.

This clone was seen a few times. The genes are TRBV4-1 and TRBJ1-3; 9 bases are a match to TRBD1. V dropped 4 bases and J dropped 2; count of bases not matched to a gene: 6. The V gene's germline CDR1 is MGHRA and CDR2 YSYEKL. CDR3 length: 16 residues. This CDR3 is CASSLGQGRTGNTIYF. CDR3 sequence (DNA): TGCGCCAGCAGCCTAGGACAGGGGCGAACTGGAAACACCATATATTTT.

CDR3 nucleotides: TGTGCCAGCTCACCACCGACAGGGGGAGGCTACACCTTC. Translating it yields CASSPPTGGGYTF. The J gene is TRBJ1-2, the V gene TRBV18; 9 bases agree with TRBD1. Germline loops: CDR1 KGHSH, CDR2 LQKENI. The junction had 1 base not matched to a gene; V was cut back by 0 bases and J by 8 bases. This CDR3 is built from 13 residues. The complete variable domain, with remaining parts taken from reference TRBV18 and TRBJ1-2, reads NAGVMQNPRHLVRRRGQEARLRCSPMKGHSHVYWYRQLPEEGLKFMVYLQKENIIDESGMPKERFSAEFPKEGPSILRIQQVVRGDSAAYFCASSPPTGGGYTFGSGTRLTVV.